Below are 3 T cell receptor beta chains sequenced from a single sample in a study of blood T cell repertoires in COVID-19. Sequenced by immunoSEQ multiplex PCR; TCRdb stores in-frame clones only, minus some. The profile shows tens of thousands of clones, 85% of them singletons. Sequenced: peripheral blood. The origin of the receptors is a man older than 75 with acute or convalescent COVID-19.

Here the CDR3 DNA reads TGCAGCGTTGATCCGGGAGTAGGCTACACCTTC. It translates to CSVDPGVGYTF. V is TRBV29-1 and J is TRBJ1-2; the D is unclear. Germline V CDR1 and CDR2: SQVTM, ANQGSEA. The CDR3 is 11 residues long. With 3 bases removed from V and 8 bases from J, the gap between germline ends came to 10 bases.

Only one count was recorded for this clone. V is TRBV9 and J is TRBJ2-7; 10 bases are a match to TRBD2. CDR1 is SGDLS, CDR2 YYNGEE, per germline. The V gene end was trimmed by 4 bases and the J gene end by 5 bases; junction bases not matched to a gene: 12. CDR3 length equals 16 residues. The CDR3 region has the DNA TGTGCCAGCAGCTTTAGAGCGGGAGGGGGGTTCCACGAGCAGTACTTC. Protein sequence: CASSFRAGGGFHEQYF.

This sequence joins TRBV28 and TRBJ1-2, with D unclear. Per germline, CDR1 MDHEN and CDR2 SYDVKM. The CDR3 loop spans 16 amino acids. The V and J ends lost 1 base and 6 bases respectively, with 18 bases between them. Here the CDR3 reads CASSLLLGSSVHGYTF. Here the CDR3 DNA reads TGTGCCAGCAGTTTATTACTTGGGAGTTCAGTACATGGCTACACCTTC.